The rows below give T cell receptor beta chains drawn from one sample of a study of blood T cells in healthy people across ages. TCRdb reprocessed the 5' RACE reads with MiXCR, giving one entry per CDR3 protein. The profile covers about 1.8 million distinct CDR3 sequences, with 49% appearing a single time and approximately 2% taken by the ten largest. Sequencing input: blood. Receptors were obtained from a woman aged 40 to 50 in good health. Each CDR3 is given with its conserved first and last residue. A D gene is named only where the DNA matches it firmly. Size tells how often a clone was seen (once, few, many) or the class of an expanded clone, and some rows leave it out.

>.|TRBJ2-5|TRBV27|.
TGTGCCAGCAGTGTATATGGCGAACAAGAGACCCAGTACTTC
CASSVYGEQETQYF
>.|TRBJ2-3|TRBV7-9|.
TGTGCCAGCAGCTTATTAACCCCCGTTACAGATACGCAGTATTTT
CASSLLTPVTDTQYF
>.|TRBJ2-5|TRBV27|few
TGTGCCAGCAGTTTCGGCCAGGGGACCCAGTACTTC
CASSFGQGTQYF
>.|TRBJ2-1|TRBV28|.
TGTGCCAGCAGTTTAAGTGGGTCCACCATTTACAATGAGCAGTTCTTC
CASSLSGSTIYNEQFF
>.|TRBJ1-2|TRBV6-4|.
TGTGCCAGCCGTGGGGATTATAACTATGGCTACACCTTC
CASRGDYNYGYTF
>TRBD2|TRBJ2-7|TRBV7-4|many
TGTGCCAGCAGCTTGTGGACTAGCTACGAGCAGTACTTC
CASSLWTSYEQYF
>.|TRBJ2-7|TRBV20-1|.
TGCAGTGCCCCAGATGTGCAGGGGAGCTCCTACGAGCAGTACTTC
CSAPDVQGSSYEQYF
>.|TRBJ2-3|TRBV7-8|few
TGTGCCAGCAGCTTGCTTGGAAAGATTAGCACAGATACGCAGTATTTT
CASSLLGKISTDTQYF
>.|TRBJ1-1|TRBV24-1|.
TGTGCCACCAGTCTATCCGGGGCAACTGAAGCTTTCTTT
CATSLSGATEAFF
>TRBD2|TRBJ2-5|TRBV6-5|.
TGTGCCAGCCGCCGTGCGGGCGGGGGGAAAGAGACCCAGTACTTC
CASRRAGGGKETQYF
>.|TRBJ1-1|TRBV6-5|.
TGTGCCAGCAGTTACGGACAGTTTGGGACTGAAGCTTTCTTT
CASSYGQFGTEAFF
>TRBD1|TRBJ2-5|TRBV20-1|.
TGCAGTGCTGTGCCGGGACAGGCGGCGGGGGAGACCCAGTACTTC
CSAVPGQAAGETQYF
>.|TRBJ2-7|TRBV7-2|few
TGTGCCAGCAGCTTTGCAGCACAGACCTCCTACGAGCAGTACTTC
CASSFAAQTSYEQYF
>.|TRBJ1-5|TRBV10-1|.
TGCGCCAGCAGTGATGGTAGCCAGCCCCAGCATTTT
CASSDGSQPQHF
>.|TRBJ2-5|TRBV11-2|.
TGTGCCAGCAGCATCCTCGTGGGACGGTCCGTTCGACGGCAAGAGACCCAGTACTTC
CASSILVGRSVRRQETQYF
>.|TRBJ2-7|TRBV7-2|.
TGTGCCAGCCGCGGGATGGGCGAGCAGTACTTC
CASRGMGEQYF
>.|TRBJ2-5|TRBV6-5|many
TGTGCCAGCAGTACCCTGGAGGAGACCCAGTACTTC
CASSTLEETQYF
>TRBD1|TRBJ2-7|TRBV28|.
TGTGCCAGCAGTTTTGCCAGGGGGCGTTTCGAGCAGTACTTC
CASSFARGRFEQYF
>TRBD1|TRBJ1-2|TRBV5-1|few
TGCGCCAGCAGCTTGCCCCCGGACAGGGCCTCCGGCTACACCTTC
CASSLPPDRASGYTF
>TRBD2|TRBJ2-1|TRBV24-1|.
TGTGCCACCAGTGCTTTAGCGGGGAGCTCCTACAATGAGCAGTTCTTC
CATSALAGSSYNEQFF
>TRBD1|TRBJ2-7|TRBV7-9|.
TGTGCCAGCAGCTTGGGACAGGGTGGGCGGTACGAGCAGTACTTC
CASSLGQGGRYEQYF
>.|TRBJ2-5|TRBV6-2/TRBV6-3|.
TGTGCCAGCAGTTACTCCGTTGGGACACCTCAAGAGACCCAGTACTTC
CASSYSVGTPQETQYF